The present T cell receptor (beta chain) was sequenced within a study of spatial heterogeneity in lung cancer. Turning to this clonotype: The antigen remains unidentified.

Study-level findings and limits: Ubiquitous expanded tumor TCRs surfaced in blood more at resection than they did at follow-up.

TCRdb reprocessed the 5' RACE reads via MiXCR and lists one record per CDR3 protein. The sample has tens of thousands of distinct CDR3 sequences; about 8% are singletons. Time point of the sample: sample taken at primary tumor resection. A total of around 72 untreated early-stage non-small cell lung cancer patients served as donors. This CDR3 is built from 14 residues. Trimming took 2 bases from V and 5 from J, leaving 10 bases between them. The receptor was derived from a male donor with early-stage non-small cell lung cancer. The chain uses TRBV12-3 or TRBV12-4 and TRBJ1-5; TRBD1 might be the D (6 bases). Here the sequenced sample was PBMCs, taken at surgery. CDR3 DNA sequence: TGTGCCAGCAGTTTAAGGGACAAAGATCAGCCCCAGCATTTT. It translates to CASSLRDKDQPQHF.